Presented here are 17 T cell receptor beta chains from one specimen sequenced in a study of shared clonotypes between healthy human individuals. Using immunoSEQ multiplex PCR, the repertoire was profiled, and TCRdb retains in-frame clones only, with some absent. This table has a few hundred thousand clones, under 80% appearing once. The sequenced sample was memory CD4+ T cells sorted from blood. Specified subset: CD45RA-negative fraction. Every receptor here comes from a man aged 25 to 40 in good health.

The gene calls are TRBV4-3 and TRBJ2-2, with 7 bases lining up with TRBD2. This CDR3 has 16 residues. Germline V CDR1 and CDR2: LGHNA, YSLEER. V was pared by 0 bases and J by 3 bases, with 4 bases of the junction left unmatched. The DNA for the CDR3 is TGCGCCAGCAGCCAAGAATATCGGGGGGACACCGGGGAGCTGTTTTTT. It translates to CASSQEYRGDTGELFF.

The chain employs TRBV29-1 and TRBJ2-5, with a weak D call TRBD1 (6 bases). The CDR3 has 12 amino acids. Per the germline V gene, CDR1 is SQVTM and CDR2 is ANQGSEA. Trimming removed 5 bases at V and 2 bases at J, with 9 bases between. CDR3 sequence (DNA): TGCAGCGTTACAGGGTTTCAAGAGACCCAGTACTTC. This codes for CSVTGFQETQYF.

This clone was counted once. This sequence joins TRBV11-3 and TRBJ2-7; the match to TRBD2 covers 9 bases. The CDR3 is 16 residues long. The trim removed 1 base at V and 6 bases at J, leaving 10 bases unmatched. CDR1 and CDR2 from the germline V gene are SGHNT and YENEEA. The CDR3 nucleotides are TGTGCCAGCAGCTTAGCAACCGTAGCGGGAGTCAGCGAGCAGTACTTC. Protein sequence: CASSLATVAGVSEQYF.

This chain connects TRBV6-4 to TRBJ2-3; no clear D gene. Trimming left V 0 bases short and J 0 bases short, with 13 bases between. The V gene's germline CDR1 is MRHNA and CDR2 SNTAGT. The CDR3 is 17 amino acids. CDR3 region: CASSDSKGQKSTDTQYF. Written as DNA, the CDR3 is TGTGCCAGCAGTGACTCGAAAGGGCAGAAAAGCACAGATACGCAGTATTTT.

This chain connects TRBV27 to TRBJ2-2; 12 positions agree with TRBD1. Germline-derived CDR1 and CDR2 are MNHEY and SMNVEV (reference sequence). The CDR3 length is 16 residues. Trimming cost V 0 bases and J 6 bases; bases outside gene matches: 2. The CDR3 region is CASSLSGTGGAGELFF. CDR3 nucleotides: TGTGCCAGCAGTTTATCGGGGACAGGGGGCGCCGGGGAGCTGTTTTTT.

The sample holds a few counts of this clone. The same CDR3 is also encoded by other DNA sequences in this sample. The chain carries TRBV7-8 and TRBJ2-7; D is uncertain. This CDR3 region has 12 residues. The ends were cut back, 1 base at V and 6 bases at J, with 7 bases in the middle. Per the germline V gene, CDR1 is SGHVS and CDR2 is FQNEAQ. CDR3 sequence reads: CASSLGGGEQYF. The CDR3 region has the DNA TGTGCCAGCAGCTTAGGTGGTGGCGAGCAGTACTTC.

The chain is built from TRBV5-1 and TRBJ1-3; no reliable D call. The V end was cut by 4 bases, the J end by 0 bases, with 14 bases between. CDR3 length equals 16 residues. Germline V CDR1 and CDR2: SGHRS, YFSETQ. CDR3 sequence: CASSPADTSSGNTIYF. The CDR3 nucleotides read TGCGCCAGCAGCCCCGCAGACACCAGCTCTGGAAACACCATATATTTT.

The V gene is TRBV6-6, the J gene TRBJ2-7, with a tentative D call TRBD1 (5 bases). The length of the CDR3 is 15 residues. V gave up 2 bases and J gave up 3 bases, with 14 bases separating them. Germline CDR1 MNHNY, CDR2 SVGAGI (reference sequence). The CDR3 DNA sequence: TGTGCCAGCAGTTACCTTAGTGTGGGGCTCTACGAGCAGTACTTC. Protein: CASSYLSVGLYEQYF.

V and J are TRBV5-1 and TRBJ2-5; D is possibly TRBD1 (5 bases). CDR1 is SGHRS, CDR2 YFSETQ, per germline. Trimming took off 4 bases at V and 8 bases at J, with 21 bases between the two ends. This CDR3 region has 15 residues. The CDR3 coding sequence is TGCGCCAGCAGCACGGACACTGGTGCCCCCGAAACCCAGTACTTC. It codes for CASSTDTGAPETQYF.

On this clone: A far larger clone is one nucleotide away, so this likely arose from a read error. This same CDR3 is encoded by further DNA sequences in the sample. The rearrangement links TRBV6-5 to TRBJ2-2, with no clear D. The V gene's germline CDR1 is MNHEY and CDR2 SVGAGI. CDR3 length: 12 amino acids. The CDR3 DNA reads TGTGCCAGCAGTCCCACCACCGGTGAGCTGTTTTTT. Protein sequence: CASSPTTGELFF.

This rearrangement joins TRBV7-9 to TRBJ1-1; the match to TRBD1 covers 7 bases. The CDR3 is made up of 16 amino acids. J lost 1 base, V lost 1 base, and 6 bases had no gene match. The germline CDR1 and CDR2 sequences are SEHNR and FQNEAQ (reference sequence). The CDR3 bases are TGTGCCAGCAGCTTAGGAGACAGGGTTGGGAACACTGAAGCTTTCTTT. It is translated as CASSLGDRVGNTEAFF.

The rearrangement uses TRBV7-3 and TRBJ1-2, with TRBD1 matching over 8 bases. Germline loops: CDR1 SGHTA, CDR2 FQGTGA. V gave up 5 bases and J gave up 5 bases; unmatched junction bases: 13. The CDR3 has 16 amino acids. The CDR3: CASSVFPRTGGYGYTF. Written as DNA, the CDR3 is TGTGCCAGCAGCGTCTTCCCCCGAACAGGGGGTTATGGCTACACCTTC.

A remark on this clone: The sample has other DNA sequences that encode this CDR3 too. This chain links TRBV7-9 with TRBJ1-1; D not certain. CDR3 size: 13 residues. The germline CDR1 and CDR2 sequences are SEHNR and FQNEAQ (reference sequence). The V gene lost 3 bases and the J gene lost 0 bases, with 5 bases spanning the gap. CDR3 bases: TGTGCCAGCAGCTTCACCATGAACACTGAAGCTTTCTTT. Translated: CASSFTMNTEAFF.

In this sample, this clone turned up many times. The genes are TRBV2 and TRBJ1-3, with D possibly TRBD1 on 5 matching bases. The germline CDR1 and CDR2 sequences are SNHLY and FYNNEI. The CDR3 extends over 13 amino acids. The germline V and J ends were trimmed by 11 bases and 0 bases, with 11 bases remaining between them. CDR3 DNA sequence: TGTGCCTTCGGGGGGACCTCTGGAAACACCATATATTTT. Residues: CAFGGTSGNTIYF.

This chain uses TRBV7-2 with TRBJ1-2; D not resolved. The germline CDR1 and CDR2 sequences are SGHTA and FQGNSA. V dropped 1 base and J dropped 11 bases, with 14 bases sitting between them. The length of the CDR3 is 13 residues. In nucleotides, the CDR3 is TGTGCCAGCAGCTTAGAGGGCAGTAGCGGTTACACCTTC. Translation gives CASSLEGSSGYTF.

The gene calls are TRBV9 and TRBJ2-5; TRBD2 matches at 14 bases. Germline V CDR1 and CDR2: SGDLS, YYNGEE. V lost 3 bases to trimming and J lost 4 bases; unmatched junction nucleotides: 2. This CDR3 is built from 15 residues. CDR3 sequence: CASSAGTSGRETQYF. As DNA, the CDR3 is TGTGCCAGCAGCGCCGGGACTAGCGGGAGAGAGACCCAGTACTTC.

The rearrangement joins TRBV5-1 to TRBJ1-2; no firm D call. CDR3 length equals 14 residues. Trimming pared 0 bases from V and 5 bases from J, leaving 11 bases between. Looked up from germline, CDR1 is SGHRS and CDR2 is YFSETQ. This CDR3 reads CASSLDGVEYGYTF. The CDR3 coding sequence is TGCGCCAGCAGCTTGGACGGAGTCGAATATGGCTACACCTTC.